The 16 T cell receptor beta chains below all came from one sample that was sequenced in a study of cytomegalovirus exposure and HLA in healthy donors (dated by TCRdb to about 2017). Libraries were constructed by the immunoSEQ multiplex PCR assay. The multiplex PCR relied on a mix of 60 forward primers for TCR Vbeta segments and 13 reverse primers for TCR Jbeta segments. The table was pulled from immuneACCESS by TCRdb, which kept in-frame rearrangements only. Such tables lose some clones; where checked, under half of the loss comes from unresolved V genes, and the rest has no known cause. For this sample there are over 150,000 clones; around 79% appear just once. The ten biggest clones cover less than 9% of the sample. Sequences were obtained from PBMCs. The source is a male donor in good health and CMV-seropositive.

This rearrangement joins TRBV5-4 to TRBJ1-2, with D possibly matching TRBD1 (6 bases). V lost 6 bases and J 4 bases, leaving 7 bases between the germline ends. The CDR3 length is 11 residues. From germline, CDR1 is SGHNT and CDR2 YYREEE (reference sequence). For the CDR3, the DNA is TGTGCCAGCACCAGGGGCTATGGCTACACCTTC. Translating gives CASTRGYGYTF. The variable domain in full, with the rest retrieved from reference TRBV5-4 and TRBJ1-2, is ETGVTQSPTHLIKTRGQQVTLRCSSQSGHNTVSWYQQALGQGPQFIFQYYREEENGRGNFPPRFSGLQFPNYSSELNVNALELDDSALYLCASTRGYGYTFGSGTRLTVV.

This clone was counted only a few times. The genes are TRBV2 and TRBJ2-2, with 11 bases identical to TRBD1. V lost 6 bases to trimming and J lost 7 bases; unmatched junction nucleotides: 4. The CDR3 runs 14 residues. Germline-derived CDR1 and CDR2 are SNHLY and FYNNEI. DNA for the CDR3: TGTGCCAGCAGCCTGGACAGGGGGCTCGGGGAGCTGTTTTTT. It encodes CASSLDRGLGELFF.

The chain employs TRBV19 and TRBJ1-2; 7 bases map to TRBD1. V lost 5 bases, J lost 2 bases, and 5 bases stayed unmatched. The CDR3 consists of 14 residues. Germline V gene lookup returns CDR1 LNHDA and CDR2 SQIVND (reference sequence). This chain's CDR3 is CASSRQGTNYGYTF. The CDR3 DNA sequence: TGTGCCAGTAGTCGACAGGGCACCAACTATGGCTACACCTTC.

This clone has only one observation. The CDR3 DNA is TGTGCCAGCAGCTTAAAGCGGGGGGCGCAGACCCAGTACTTC. It is translated as CASSLKRGAQTQYF. This chain links TRBV13 with TRBJ2-5, with TRBD2 identical over 9 bases. CDR3 length: 14 amino acids. The junction had 4 bases not matched to a gene; V was cut back by 2 bases and J by 6 bases. CDR1 and CDR2 (germline): PRHDT, FYEKMQ (reference sequence).

CDR3 in DNA: TGTGCCTGGAGTACCGGGACAAGAGTTAATGGCTACACCTTC. It specifies CAWSTGTRVNGYTF. The rearrangement joins TRBV30 to TRBJ1-2; tentatively, D is TRBD1 (6 bases). Germline assignment: CDR1 GTSNPN and CDR2 SVGIG (reference sequence). V was cut by 2 bases and J by 6 bases, with 16 bases left in between. This CDR3 comprises 14 residues.

CDR3 DNA sequence: TGTGCCAGCAGCGGCCTTAGGGGGCGAGAGCAGTTCTTC. Translating gives CASSGLRGREQFF. The chain combines TRBV25-1 with TRBJ2-1, with TRBD1 matching 7 bases. Looked up from germline, CDR1 is MGHDK and CDR2 is SYGVNS. The trim removed 6 bases at V and 10 bases at J, leaving 9 bases unmatched. The CDR3 has 13 residues.

The DNA for the CDR3 is TGTGCCAGCAGCACGGGGTCCCATTACGAGCAGTACTTC. Translation gives CASSTGSHYEQYF. The rearrangement joins TRBV7-9 to TRBJ2-7; tentative D call: TRBD2 (5 bases). Trimming took 5 bases from V and 4 from J, leaving 12 bases between them. Germline CDR1 reads SEHNR; CDR2 reads FQNEAQ (reference sequence). The CDR3 is made up of 13 amino acids.

V and J are TRBV5-1 and TRBJ1-2; 8 positions match TRBD1. Looked up from germline, CDR1 is SGHRS and CDR2 is YFSETQ. This CDR3 region has 14 residues. V lost 0 bases, J lost 7 bases, and 5 bases stayed unmatched. CDR3 amino acids: CASSLGQGALGYTF. The CDR3, as DNA: TGCGCCAGCAGCTTGGGCCAGGGGGCGCTTGGCTACACCTTC. The variable domain in full, completed from reference TRBV5-1 and TRBJ1-2, reads KAGVTQTPRYLIKTRGQQVTLSCSPISGHRSVSWYQQTPGQGLQFLFEYFSETQRNKGNFPGRFSGRQFSNSRSEMNVSTLELGDSALYLCASSLGQGALGYTFGSGTRLTVV.

The V and J genes are TRBV5-1 and TRBJ2-3, with 11 bases fitting TRBD2. The CDR3 contains 17 residues. V dropped 4 bases and J dropped 3; count of bases not matched to a gene: 10. CDR1 is SGHRS and CDR2 is YFSETQ in the germline V gene. The CDR3 DNA reads as TGCGCCAGCAGCGGGGTTATAGCGGGGGGGCCGACAGATACGCAGTATTTT. Translation: CASSGVIAGGPTDTQYF. Variable domain in full (rest from reference TRBV5-1 and TRBJ2-3): KAGVTQTPRYLIKTRGQQVTLSCSPISGHRSVSWYQQTPGQGLQFLFEYFSETQRNKGNFPGRFSGRQFSNSRSEMNVSTLELGDSALYLCASSGVIAGGPTDTQYFGPGTRLTVL.

The chain joins TRBV4-3 to TRBJ2-1; 10 bases align to TRBD2. This CDR3 has 16 amino acids. V shed 0 bases and J 5 bases; nucleotides not matched to a gene: 4. Germline-derived CDR1 and CDR2 are LGHNA and YSLEER. CDR3 residues: CASSQETAGGNNEQFF. The DNA of the CDR3 is TGCGCCAGCAGCCAAGAGACAGCGGGGGGGAACAATGAGCAGTTCTTC.

CDR3 sequence (DNA): TGTGCCAGCAGCTTAGTTGACAGGGGCTTTACCGGGGAGCTGTTTTTT. The encoded protein is CASSLVDRGFTGELFF. The chain is built from TRBV13 and TRBJ2-2; 8 bases are shared with TRBD1. Trimming removed 1 base from V and 5 bases from J; junction bases left unmatched: 6. The CDR3 totals 16 residues. CDR1 and CDR2 (germline): PRHDT, FYEKMQ (reference sequence).

CDR3 amino acids: CASSFGTGSYNEQFF. The CDR3 bases are TGTGCCAGCAGCTTTGGGACAGGGTCCTACAATGAGCAGTTCTTC. The gene calls are TRBV7-3 and TRBJ2-1; 9 bases map to TRBD1. From germline, CDR1 is SGHTA and CDR2 FQGTGA. CDR3 size: 15 residues. V lost 3 bases and J lost 1; bases outside the gene matches: 1.

In the case of this clone: In the same sample, other DNA sequences code for this CDR3. This chain joins TRBV6-5 and TRBJ1-2; no reliable D call. This CDR3 spans 16 amino acids. Germline V CDR1 and CDR2: MNHEY, SVGAGI. Trimming stripped 6 bases from V and 3 bases from J, with 20 bases between. For the CDR3, the DNA is TGTGCCAGCAGCTACAATCCCGGGATCTCGGACTATGGCTACACCTTC. Protein product: CASSYNPGISDYGYTF.

This chain uses TRBV6-5 with TRBJ1-5; possibly TRBD1 for D (5 bases). The CDR3 runs to 15 residues. Germline assignment: CDR1 MNHEY and CDR2 SVGAGI. Trimming removed 6 bases from V and 1 base from J, with 13 bases in between. CDR3 sequence: CASSGQGFSNQPQHF. CDR3 in DNA: TGTGCCAGCAGCGGCCAGGGTTTCAGCAATCAGCCCCAGCATTTT.

Remarks on this clone: Compared with germline, one end of the junction differs, possibly owing to a read error. This rearrangement joins TRBV5-1 to TRBJ1-1; possibly TRBD1 for D (6 bases). CDR3 size: 12 residues. The germline CDR1 and CDR2 sequences are SGHRS and YFSETQ. In nucleotides, the CDR3 is TGTGCCAGCAGCCGCAGGACAGCTGAAGCTTTCTTT. Translating it yields CASSRRTAEAFF.

The chain recombines TRBV9 with TRBJ1-1; 9 positions agree with TRBD1. CDR3 length: 15 residues. CDR1 SGDLS and CDR2 YYNGEE come from the germline V gene. The J segment lost 5 bases and the V segment lost 0 bases, leaving 5 bases of the junction unmatched. The CDR3 protein is CASSVEGTGKTEAFF. Here the CDR3 DNA reads TGTGCCAGCAGCGTAGAAGGGACAGGGAAGACTGAAGCTTTCTTT.